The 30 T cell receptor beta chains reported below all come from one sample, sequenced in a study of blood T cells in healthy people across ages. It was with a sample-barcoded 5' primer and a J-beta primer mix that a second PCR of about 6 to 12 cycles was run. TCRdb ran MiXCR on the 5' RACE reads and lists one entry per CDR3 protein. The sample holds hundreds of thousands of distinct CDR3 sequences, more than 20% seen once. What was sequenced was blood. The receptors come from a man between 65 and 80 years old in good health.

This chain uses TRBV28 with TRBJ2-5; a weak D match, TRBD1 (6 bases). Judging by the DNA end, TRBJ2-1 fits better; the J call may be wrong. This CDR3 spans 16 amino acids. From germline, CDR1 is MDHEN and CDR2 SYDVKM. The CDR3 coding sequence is TGTGCCAGCAGTTCATCACAGGGTTACTTGCGCAATGAGCAGTTCTTC. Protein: CASSSSQGYLRNEQFF.

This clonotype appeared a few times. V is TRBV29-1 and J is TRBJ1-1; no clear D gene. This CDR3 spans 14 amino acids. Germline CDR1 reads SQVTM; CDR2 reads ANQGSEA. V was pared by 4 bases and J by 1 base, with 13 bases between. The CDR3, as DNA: TGCAGCGTTGGCCGGAACGGTCCGAACACTGAAGCTTTCTTT. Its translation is CSVGRNGPNTEAFF.

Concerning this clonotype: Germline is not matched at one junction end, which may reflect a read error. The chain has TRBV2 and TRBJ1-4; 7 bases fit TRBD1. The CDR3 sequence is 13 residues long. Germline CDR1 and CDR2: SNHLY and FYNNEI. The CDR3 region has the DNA TGTGCCAGCAGACGGGGACAGAATGAAGAACTGTTTTTT. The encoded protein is CASRRGQNEELFF.

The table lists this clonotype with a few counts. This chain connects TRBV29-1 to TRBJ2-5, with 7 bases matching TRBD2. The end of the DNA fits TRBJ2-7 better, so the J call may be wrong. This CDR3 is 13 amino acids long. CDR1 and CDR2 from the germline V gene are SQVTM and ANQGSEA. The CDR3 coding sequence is TGCAGCGTTCGGCGGGAGTTATGGTACGAGCAGTACTTC. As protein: CSVRRELWYEQYF.

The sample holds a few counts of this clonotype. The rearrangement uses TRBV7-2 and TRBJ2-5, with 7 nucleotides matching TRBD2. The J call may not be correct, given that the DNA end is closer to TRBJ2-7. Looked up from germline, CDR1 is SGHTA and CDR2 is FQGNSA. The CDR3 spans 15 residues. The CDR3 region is CASSLDRRESDEQYF. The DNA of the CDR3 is TGTGCCAGCAGCTTAGATCGGCGGGAGAGCGACGAGCAGTACTTC.

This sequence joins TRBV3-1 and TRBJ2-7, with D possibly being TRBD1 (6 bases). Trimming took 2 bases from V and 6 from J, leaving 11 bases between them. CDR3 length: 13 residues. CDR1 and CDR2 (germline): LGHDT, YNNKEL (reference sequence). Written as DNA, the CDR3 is TGTGCCAGCAGCCAAAGACAGGACTGCGAGCAGTACTTC. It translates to CASSQRQDCEQYF.

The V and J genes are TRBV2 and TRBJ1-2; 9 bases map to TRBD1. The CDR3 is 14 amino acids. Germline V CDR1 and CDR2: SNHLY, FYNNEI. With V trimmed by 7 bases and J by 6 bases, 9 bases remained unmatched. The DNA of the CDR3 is TGTGCCAGCAACCCGGGACAGGGTTTTCATGGCTACACCTTC. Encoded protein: CASNPGQGFHGYTF.

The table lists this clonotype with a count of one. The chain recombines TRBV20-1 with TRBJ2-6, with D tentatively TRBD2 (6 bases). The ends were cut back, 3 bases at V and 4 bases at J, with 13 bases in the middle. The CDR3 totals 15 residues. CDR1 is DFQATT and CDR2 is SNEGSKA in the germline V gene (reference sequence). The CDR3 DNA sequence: TGCAGTGCTAGGGAGGGGACGCAAGGGGCCAACGTCCTGACTTTC. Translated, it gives CSAREGTQGANVLTF.

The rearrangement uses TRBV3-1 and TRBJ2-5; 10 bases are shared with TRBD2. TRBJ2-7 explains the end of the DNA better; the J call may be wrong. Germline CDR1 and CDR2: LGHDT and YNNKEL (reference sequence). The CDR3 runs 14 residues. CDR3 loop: CASSQDLAGDEQYF. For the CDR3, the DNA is TGTGCCAGCAGCCAAGACCTAGCGGGAGACGAGCAGTACTTC.

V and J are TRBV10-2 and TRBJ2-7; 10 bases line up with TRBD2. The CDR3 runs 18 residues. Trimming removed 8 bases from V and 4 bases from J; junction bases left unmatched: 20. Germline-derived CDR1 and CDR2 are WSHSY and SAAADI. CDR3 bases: TGCGCCAGCGATGGGGCTAGCGGGAGTTTACCTGGGCCTTACGAGCAGTACTTC. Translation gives CASDGASGSLPGPYEQYF.

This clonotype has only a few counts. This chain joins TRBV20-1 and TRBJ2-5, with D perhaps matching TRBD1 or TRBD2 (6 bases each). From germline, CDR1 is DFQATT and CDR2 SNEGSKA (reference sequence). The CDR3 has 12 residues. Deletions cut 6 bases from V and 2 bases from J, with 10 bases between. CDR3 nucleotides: TGCAGTGCAGGGGGGCAGCAAGAGACCCAGTACTTC. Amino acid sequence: CSAGGQQETQYF.

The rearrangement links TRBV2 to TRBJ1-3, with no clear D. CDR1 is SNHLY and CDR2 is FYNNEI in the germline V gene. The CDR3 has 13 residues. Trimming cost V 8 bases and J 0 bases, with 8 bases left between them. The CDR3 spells CASDGRSGNTIYF. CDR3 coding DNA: TGTGCCAGCGACGGTCGCTCTGGAAACACCATATATTTT.

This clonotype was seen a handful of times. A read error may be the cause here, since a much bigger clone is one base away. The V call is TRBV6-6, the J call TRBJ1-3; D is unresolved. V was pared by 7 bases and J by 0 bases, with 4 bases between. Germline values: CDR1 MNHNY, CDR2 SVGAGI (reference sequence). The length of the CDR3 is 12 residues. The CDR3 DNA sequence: TGTGCCAGCAAACGCTCTGGAAACACCATATATTTT. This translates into CASKRSGNTIYF.

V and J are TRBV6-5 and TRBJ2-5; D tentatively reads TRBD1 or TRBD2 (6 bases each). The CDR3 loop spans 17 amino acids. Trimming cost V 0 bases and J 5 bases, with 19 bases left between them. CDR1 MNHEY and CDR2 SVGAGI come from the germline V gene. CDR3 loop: CASSYSMGGREAETQYF. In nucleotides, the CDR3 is TGTGCCAGCAGTTACTCGATGGGGGGCCGTGAAGCGGAGACCCAGTACTTC.

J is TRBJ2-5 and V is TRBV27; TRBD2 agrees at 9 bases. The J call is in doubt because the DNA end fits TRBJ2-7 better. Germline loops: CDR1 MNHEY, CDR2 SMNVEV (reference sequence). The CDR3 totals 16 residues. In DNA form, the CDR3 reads TGTGCCAGCAGTTCCAGACTAGCGGTTGATTCGACCGAGCAGTACTTC. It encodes CASSSRLAVDSTEQYF.

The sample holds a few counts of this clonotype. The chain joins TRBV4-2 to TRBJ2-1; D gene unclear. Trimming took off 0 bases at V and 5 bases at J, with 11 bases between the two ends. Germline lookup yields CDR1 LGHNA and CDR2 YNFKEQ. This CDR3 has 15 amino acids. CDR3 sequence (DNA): TGTGCCAGCAGCCAAGAAAAGGGATCCAACAATGAGCAGTTCTTC. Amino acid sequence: CASSQEKGSNNEQFF.

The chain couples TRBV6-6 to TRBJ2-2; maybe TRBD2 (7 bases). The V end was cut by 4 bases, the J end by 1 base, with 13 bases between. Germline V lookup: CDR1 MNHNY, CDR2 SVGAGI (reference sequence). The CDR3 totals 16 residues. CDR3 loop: CASSCRRGGNTGELFF. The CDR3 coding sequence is TGTGCCAGCAGTTGCAGAAGGGGGGGGAACACCGGGGAGCTGTTTTTT.

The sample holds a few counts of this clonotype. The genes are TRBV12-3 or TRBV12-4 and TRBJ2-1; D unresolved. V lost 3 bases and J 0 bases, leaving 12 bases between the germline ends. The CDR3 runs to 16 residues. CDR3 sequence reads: CASSFRLLSSYNEQFF. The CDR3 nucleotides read TGTGCCAGCAGTTTCCGACTCTTGAGCTCCTACAATGAGCAGTTCTTC.

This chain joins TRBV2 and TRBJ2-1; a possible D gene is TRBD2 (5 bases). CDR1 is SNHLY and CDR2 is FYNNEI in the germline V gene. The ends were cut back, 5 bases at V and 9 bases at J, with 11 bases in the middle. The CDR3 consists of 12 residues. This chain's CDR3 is CASSLRVGEQFF. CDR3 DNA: TGTGCCAGCAGTTTGAGGGTAGGTGAGCAGTTCTTC.

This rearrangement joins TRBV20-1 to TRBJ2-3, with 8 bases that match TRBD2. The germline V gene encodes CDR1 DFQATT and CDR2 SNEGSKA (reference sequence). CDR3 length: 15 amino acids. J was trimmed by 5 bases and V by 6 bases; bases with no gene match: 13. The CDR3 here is CSAQKASGSVDTQYF. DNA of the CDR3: TGCAGTGCCCAGAAGGCAAGCGGGAGTGTAGATACGCAGTATTTT.

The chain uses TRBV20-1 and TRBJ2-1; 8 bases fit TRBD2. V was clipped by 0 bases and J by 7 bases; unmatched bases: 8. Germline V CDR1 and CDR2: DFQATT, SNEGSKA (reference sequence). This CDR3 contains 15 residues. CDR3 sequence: CSARDFNGRGNEQFF. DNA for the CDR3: TGCAGTGCTAGAGATTTTAACGGGAGGGGGAATGAGCAGTTCTTC.

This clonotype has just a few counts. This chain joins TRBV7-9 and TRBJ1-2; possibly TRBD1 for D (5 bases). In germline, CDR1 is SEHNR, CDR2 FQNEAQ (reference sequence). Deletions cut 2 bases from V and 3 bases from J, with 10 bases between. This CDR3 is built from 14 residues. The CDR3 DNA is TGTGCCAGCAGCTTAACGACAGAGTACTATGGCTACACCTTC. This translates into CASSLTTEYYGYTF.

This CDR3 reads CAISDLDGSSTNEKLFF. The CDR3, as DNA: TGTGCCATCAGTGATCTGGACGGTTCCTCAACTAATGAAAAACTGTTTTTT. V and J are TRBV10-3 and TRBJ1-4; no firm D call. V was shortened by 3 bases and J by 0 bases, with 14 bases between the two germline ends. Germline V gene sequence: CDR1 ENHRY, CDR2 SYGVKD. The CDR3 is made up of 17 amino acids.

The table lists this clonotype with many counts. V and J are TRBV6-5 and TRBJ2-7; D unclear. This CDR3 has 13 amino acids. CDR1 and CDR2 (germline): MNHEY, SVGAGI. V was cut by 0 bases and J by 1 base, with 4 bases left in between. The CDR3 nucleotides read TGTGCCAGCAGTTACTCGCGGTCCTACGAGCAGTACTTC. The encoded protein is CASSYSRSYEQYF.

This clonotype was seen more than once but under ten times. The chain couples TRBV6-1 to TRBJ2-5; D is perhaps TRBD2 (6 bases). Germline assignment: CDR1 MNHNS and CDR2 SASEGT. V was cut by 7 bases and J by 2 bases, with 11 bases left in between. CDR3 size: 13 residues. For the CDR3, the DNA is TGTGCCAGCATACGGCGGGATCAAGAGACCCAGTACTTC. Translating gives CASIRRDQETQYF.

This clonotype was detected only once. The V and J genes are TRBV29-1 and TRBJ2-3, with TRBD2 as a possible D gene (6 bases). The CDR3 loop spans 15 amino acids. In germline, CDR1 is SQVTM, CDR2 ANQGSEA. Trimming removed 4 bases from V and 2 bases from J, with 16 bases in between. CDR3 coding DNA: TGCAGCGTTGTAGGCTTGCGGGGAGCCACAGATACGCAGTATTTT. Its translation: CSVVGLRGATDTQYF.

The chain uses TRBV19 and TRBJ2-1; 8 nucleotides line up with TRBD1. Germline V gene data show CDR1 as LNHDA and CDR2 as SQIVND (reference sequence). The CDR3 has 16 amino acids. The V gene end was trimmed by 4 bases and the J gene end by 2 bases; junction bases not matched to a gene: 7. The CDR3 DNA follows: TGTGCCAGTAGTAGACAGACAGGGGCGCCCTACAATGAGCAGTTCTTC. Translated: CASSRQTGAPYNEQFF.

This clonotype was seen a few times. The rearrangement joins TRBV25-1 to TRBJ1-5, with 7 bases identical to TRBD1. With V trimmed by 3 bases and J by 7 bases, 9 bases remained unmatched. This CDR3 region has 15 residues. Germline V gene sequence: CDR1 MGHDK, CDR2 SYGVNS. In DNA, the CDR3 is TGTGCCAGCAGTGATAACAGGGGCGGGGGGCAGCCCCAGCATTTT. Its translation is CASSDNRGGGQPQHF.

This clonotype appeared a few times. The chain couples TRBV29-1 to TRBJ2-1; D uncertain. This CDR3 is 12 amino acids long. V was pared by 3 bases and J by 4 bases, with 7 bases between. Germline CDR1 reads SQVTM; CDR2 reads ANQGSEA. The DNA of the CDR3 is TGCAGCGTTGATGCCGAATACAATGAGCAGTTCTTC. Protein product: CSVDAEYNEQFF.

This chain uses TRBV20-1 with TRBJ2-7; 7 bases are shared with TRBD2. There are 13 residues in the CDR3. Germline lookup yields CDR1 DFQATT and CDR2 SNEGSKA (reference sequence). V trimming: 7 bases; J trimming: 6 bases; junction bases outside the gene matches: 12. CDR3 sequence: CSGGERGPFEQYF. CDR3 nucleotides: TGCAGTGGGGGTGAGCGGGGCCCTTTCGAGCAGTACTTC.